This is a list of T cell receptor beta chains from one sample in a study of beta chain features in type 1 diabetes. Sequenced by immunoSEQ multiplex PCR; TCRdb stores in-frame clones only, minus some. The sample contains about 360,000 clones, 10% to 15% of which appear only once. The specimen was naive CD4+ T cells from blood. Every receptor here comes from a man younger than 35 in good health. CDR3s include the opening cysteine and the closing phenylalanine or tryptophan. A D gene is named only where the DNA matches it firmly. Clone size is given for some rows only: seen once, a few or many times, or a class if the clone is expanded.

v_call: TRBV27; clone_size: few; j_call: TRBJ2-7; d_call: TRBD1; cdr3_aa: CASSRQGAIHEQYF; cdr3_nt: TGTGCCAGCAGTCGACAGGGGGCGATCCACGAGCAGTACTTC
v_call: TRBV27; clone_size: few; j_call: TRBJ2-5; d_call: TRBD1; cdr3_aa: CASSYRGPETQYF; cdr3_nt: TGTGCCAGCAGCTACAGGGGGCCGGAGACCCAGTACTTC
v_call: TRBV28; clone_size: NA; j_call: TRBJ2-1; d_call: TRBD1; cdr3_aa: CASSLGQDNEQFF; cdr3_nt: TGTGCCAGCAGTTTGGGACAGGACAATGAGCAGTTCTTC
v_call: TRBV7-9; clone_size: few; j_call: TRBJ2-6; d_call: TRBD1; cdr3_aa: CASSPGQGASGANVLTF; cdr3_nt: TGTGCCAGCAGCCCGGGACAGGGAGCCTCTGGGGCCAACGTCCTGACTTTC
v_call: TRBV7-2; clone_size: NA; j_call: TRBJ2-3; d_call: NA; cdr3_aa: CASSLALGTQYF; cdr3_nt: TGTGCCAGCAGCTTAGCGCTAGGAACGCAGTATTTT
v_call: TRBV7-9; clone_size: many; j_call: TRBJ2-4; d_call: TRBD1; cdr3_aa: CASSSGDRVGKNIQYF; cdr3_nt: TGTGCCAGCAGCTCCGGAGACAGGGTCGGCAAAAACATTCAGTACTTC
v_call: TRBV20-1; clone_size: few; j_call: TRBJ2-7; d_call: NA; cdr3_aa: CSVEDSHEQYF; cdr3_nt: TGCAGTGTCGAGGACAGTCACGAGCAGTACTTC
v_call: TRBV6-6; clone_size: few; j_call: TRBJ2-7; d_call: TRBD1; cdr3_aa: CATRALGTASYEQYF; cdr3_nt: TGTGCCACCCGGGCCTTGGGGACAGCCTCCTACGAGCAGTACTTC
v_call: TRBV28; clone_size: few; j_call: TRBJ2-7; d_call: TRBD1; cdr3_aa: CASSWTGKTYEQYF; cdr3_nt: TGTGCCAGCAGCTGGACAGGGAAAACTTACGAGCAGTACTTC
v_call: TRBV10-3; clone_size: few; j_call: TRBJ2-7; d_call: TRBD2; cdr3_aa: CAIRGLGLAGAEQYF; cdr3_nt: TGTGCCATCAGGGGACTGGGACTAGCGGGAGCCGAGCAGTACTTC
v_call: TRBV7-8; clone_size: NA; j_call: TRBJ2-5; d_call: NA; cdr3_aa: CASSLGRVLYQETQYF; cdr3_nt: TGTGCCAGCAGCTTAGGCAGGGTCCTGTACCAAGAGACCCAGTACTTC
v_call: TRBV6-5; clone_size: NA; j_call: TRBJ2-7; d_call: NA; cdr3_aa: CASRIASRHYEQYF; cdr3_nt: TGTGCCAGCAGGATTGCATCCAGGCATTACGAGCAGTACTTC
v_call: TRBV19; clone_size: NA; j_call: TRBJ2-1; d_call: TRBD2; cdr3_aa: CASSIGLAGGNEQFF; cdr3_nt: TGTGCCAGTAGTATAGGCCTAGCGGGAGGCAATGAGCAGTTCTTC
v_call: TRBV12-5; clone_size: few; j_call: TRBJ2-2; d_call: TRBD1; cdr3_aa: CASGLVATGATGELFF; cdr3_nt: TGTGCTAGTGGTCTGGTGGCGACAGGGGCCACCGGGGAGCTGTTTTTT
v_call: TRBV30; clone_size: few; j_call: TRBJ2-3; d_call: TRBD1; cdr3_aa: CAWSGQGADTQYF; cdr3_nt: TGTGCCTGGAGCGGACAGGGGGCAGATACGCAGTATTTT
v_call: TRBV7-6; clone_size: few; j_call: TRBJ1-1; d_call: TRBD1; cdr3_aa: CASSLLPQGVNTEAFF; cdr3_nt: TGTGCCAGCAGCTTACTCCCACAGGGGGTGAACACTGAAGCTTTCTTT
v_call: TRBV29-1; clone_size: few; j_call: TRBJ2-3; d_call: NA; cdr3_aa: CSVEKVRGGTDTQYF; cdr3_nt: TGCAGCGTGGAGAAGGTCCGGGGAGGCACAGATACGCAGTATTTT
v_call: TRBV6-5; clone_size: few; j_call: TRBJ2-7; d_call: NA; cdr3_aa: CASRQGSYEQYF; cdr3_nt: TGTGCCAGCAGACAGGGTTCCTACGAGCAGTACTTC
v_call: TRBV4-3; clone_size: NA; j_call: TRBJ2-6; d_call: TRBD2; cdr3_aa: CASSQEGKVLAGGSGANVLTF; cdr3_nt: TGCGCCAGCAGCCAAGAAGGGAAAGTGCTAGCGGGAGGGTCTGGGGCCAACGTCCTGACTTTC
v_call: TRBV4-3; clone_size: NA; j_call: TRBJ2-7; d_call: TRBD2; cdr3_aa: CASSQRTSGGNSYEQYF; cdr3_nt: TGCGCCAGCAGCCAAAGGACTAGCGGGGGAAACTCCTACGAGCAGTACTTC
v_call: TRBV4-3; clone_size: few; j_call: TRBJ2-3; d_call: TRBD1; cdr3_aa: CASSRAQGTDTQYF; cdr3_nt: TGCGCCAGCAGCCGGGCACAGGGGACAGATACGCAGTATTTT
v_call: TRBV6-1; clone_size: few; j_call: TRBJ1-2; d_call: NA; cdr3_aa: CAIQGTHYGYTF; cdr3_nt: TGTGCCATCCAGGGGACACACTATGGCTACACCTTC
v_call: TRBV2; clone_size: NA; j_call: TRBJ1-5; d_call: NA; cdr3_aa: CASSEALRVQGQPQHF; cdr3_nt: TGTGCCAGCAGTGAAGCGCTTCGGGTCCAGGGTCAGCCCCAGCATTTT
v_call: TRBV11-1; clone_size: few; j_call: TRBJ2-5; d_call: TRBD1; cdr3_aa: CASRRTGPQETQYF; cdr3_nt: TGTGCCAGCAGGCGGACAGGGCCCCAAGAGACCCAGTACTTC
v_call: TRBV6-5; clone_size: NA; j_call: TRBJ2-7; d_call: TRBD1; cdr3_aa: CATMTGGFPFYEQYF; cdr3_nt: TGTGCCACCATGACAGGGGGCTTCCCCTTCTACGAGCAGTACTTC
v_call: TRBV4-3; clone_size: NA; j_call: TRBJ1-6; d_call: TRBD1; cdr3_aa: CASSPETGEYSPLHF; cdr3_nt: TGCGCCAGCAGCCCCGAGACAGGGGAGTATTCACCCCTCCACTTT
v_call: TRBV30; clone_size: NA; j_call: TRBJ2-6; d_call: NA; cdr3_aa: CASQGFGANVLTF; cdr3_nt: TGTGCCTCGCAGGGATTTGGGGCCAACGTCCTGACTTTC
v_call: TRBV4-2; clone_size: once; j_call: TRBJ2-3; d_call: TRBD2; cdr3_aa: CASSQNLAGDGADTQYF; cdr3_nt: TGTGCCAGCAGCCAAAACCTAGCGGGAGATGGGGCAGATACGCAGTATTTT
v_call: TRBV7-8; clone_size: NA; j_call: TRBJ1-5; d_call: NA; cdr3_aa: CASSSRQSNQPQHF; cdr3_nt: TGTGCCAGCAGCTCGAGACAGAGCAATCAGCCCCAGCATTTT
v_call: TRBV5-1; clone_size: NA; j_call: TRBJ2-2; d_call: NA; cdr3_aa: CASSRRDLNTGELFF; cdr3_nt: TGCGCCAGCAGCCGCCGGGACTTGAACACCGGGGAGCTGTTTTTT
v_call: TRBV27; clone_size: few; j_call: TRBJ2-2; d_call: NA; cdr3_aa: CASSRSNTGELFF; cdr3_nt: TGTGCCAGCAGTCGGTCGAACACCGGGGAGCTGTTTTTT
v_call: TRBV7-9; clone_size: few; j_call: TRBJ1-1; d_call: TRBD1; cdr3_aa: CASSVHLRDRVSSEAFF; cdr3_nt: TGTGCCAGCAGCGTCCACCTTCGGGACAGGGTCAGTTCCGAAGCTTTCTTT
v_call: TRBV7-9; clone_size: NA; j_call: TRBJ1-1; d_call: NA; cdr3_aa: CASSRTDRLEAFF; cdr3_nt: TGTGCCAGCAGCCGAACGGACAGACTTGAAGCTTTCTTT
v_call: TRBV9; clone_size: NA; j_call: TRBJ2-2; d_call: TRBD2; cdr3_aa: CASSATTSGNTGELFF; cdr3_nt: TGTGCCAGCAGCGCCACGACTAGCGGAAACACCGGGGAGCTGTTTTTT
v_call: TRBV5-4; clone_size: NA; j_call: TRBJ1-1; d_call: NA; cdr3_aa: CASSGSGAMNTEAFF; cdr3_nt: TGTGCCAGCAGCGGTTCAGGGGCCATGAACACTGAAGCTTTCTTT
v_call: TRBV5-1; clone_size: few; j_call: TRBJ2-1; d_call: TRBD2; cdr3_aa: CASASGGGSYNEQFF; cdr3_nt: TGCGCCAGCGCTAGCGGGGGAGGCTCCTACAATGAGCAGTTCTTC
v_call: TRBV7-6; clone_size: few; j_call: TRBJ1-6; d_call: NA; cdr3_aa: CASSFRPQSNSPLHF; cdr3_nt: TGTGCCAGCAGCTTCAGGCCGCAGTCTAATTCACCCCTCCACTTT
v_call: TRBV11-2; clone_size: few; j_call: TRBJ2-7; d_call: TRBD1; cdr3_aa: CASSFRDRDYEQYF; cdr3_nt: TGTGCCAGCAGCTTCCGGGACAGGGACTACGAGCAGTACTTC
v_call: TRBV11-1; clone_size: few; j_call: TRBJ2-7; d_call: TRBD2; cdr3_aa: CASSLPLAGQDEQYF; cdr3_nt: TGTGCCAGCAGCCTCCCACTAGCGGGACAAGACGAGCAGTACTTC
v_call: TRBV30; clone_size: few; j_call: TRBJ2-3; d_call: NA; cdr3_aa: CACCSGGSTDTQYF; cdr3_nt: TGTGCCTGTTGCTCGGGGGGCAGCACAGATACGCAGTATTTT
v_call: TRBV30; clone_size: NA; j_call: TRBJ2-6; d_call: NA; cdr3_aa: CAWSRGLHSGANVLTF; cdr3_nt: TGTGCCTGGAGTCGAGGGCTCCACTCTGGGGCCAACGTCCTGACTTTC
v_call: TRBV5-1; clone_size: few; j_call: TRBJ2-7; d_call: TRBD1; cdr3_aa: CASSLQGEGEQYF; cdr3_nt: TGCGCCAGCAGCTTGCAGGGGGAAGGCGAGCAGTACTTC
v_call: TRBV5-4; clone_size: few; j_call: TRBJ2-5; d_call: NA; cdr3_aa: CASSRTPQETQYF; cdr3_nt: TGTGCCAGCAGCCGGACACCCCAAGAGACCCAGTACTTC
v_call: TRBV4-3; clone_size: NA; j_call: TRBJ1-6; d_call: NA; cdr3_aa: CASSQADRNSPLHF; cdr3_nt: TGCGCCAGCAGCCAGGCTGACAGAAATTCACCCCTCCACTTT
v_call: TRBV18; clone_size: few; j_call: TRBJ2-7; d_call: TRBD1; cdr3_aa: CASSPPGQSYEQYF; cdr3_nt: TGTGCCAGCTCACCCCCGGGACAGTCCTACGAGCAGTACTTC
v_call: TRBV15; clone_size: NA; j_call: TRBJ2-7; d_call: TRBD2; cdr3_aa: CATSGNNGLAQTYEQYF; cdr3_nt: TGTGCCACCAGCGGGAACAATGGACTAGCGCAGACCTACGAGCAGTACTTC